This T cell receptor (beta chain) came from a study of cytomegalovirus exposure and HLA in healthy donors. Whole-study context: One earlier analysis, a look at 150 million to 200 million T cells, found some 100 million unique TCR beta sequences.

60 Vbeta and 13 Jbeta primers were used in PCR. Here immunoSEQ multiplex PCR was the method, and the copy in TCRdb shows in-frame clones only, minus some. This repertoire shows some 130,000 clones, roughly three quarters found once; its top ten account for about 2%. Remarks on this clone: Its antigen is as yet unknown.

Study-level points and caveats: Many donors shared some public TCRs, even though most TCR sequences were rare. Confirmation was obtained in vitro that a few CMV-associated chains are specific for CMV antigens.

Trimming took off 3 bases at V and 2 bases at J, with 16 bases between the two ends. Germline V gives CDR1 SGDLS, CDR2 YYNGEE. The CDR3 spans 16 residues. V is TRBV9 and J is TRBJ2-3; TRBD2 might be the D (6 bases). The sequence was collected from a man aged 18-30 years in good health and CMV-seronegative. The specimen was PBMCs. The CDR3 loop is CASSAEDYANTDTQYF. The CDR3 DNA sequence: TGTGCCAGCAGCGCAGAGGACTACGCAAACACAGATACGCAGTATTTT.